Listed here is a single T cell receptor beta chain. The target antigen is unknown. The source of the sample is a study of Ad26.COV2.S vaccination and SARS-CoV-2 variants. Study context: The donor was enrolled in the Ad26.COV2.S arm of the COV1001 trial. In the study, Ad26.COV2.S was injected intramuscularly once, or twice 56 days apart. Study-wide results and caveats: Possibly, TCR breadth and depth analyses underestimated total T cell responses.

Treatment here: 15 to 20 received Ad26.COV2.S at low or high dose, single or two shots; about 5 received placebo; per-sample allocation not given. Following the first vaccine or placebo injection, samples were taken on day 63. In Boston, the donor was an adult between 18-55 years of age. Libraries were prepared by immunoSEQ multiplex PCR; TCRdb keeps only in-frame clonotypes and omits some of them. The table lists some 250,000 clones, around 87% of them singletons, with over 8.5% in the top ten. The CDR3 has 12 residues. V was trimmed by 4 bases and J by 7 bases, leaving 12 bases between them. The germline CDR1 and CDR2 sequences are SGHDT and YYEEEE.

The material was peripheral blood, obtained in a trial of Ad26.COV2.S vaccine versus placebo. The origin of this receptor is a person between 18 and 59 years old who received the Ad26.COV2.S COVID-19 vaccine or a placebo. The chain has TRBV5-6 and TRBJ2-7, with unresolved D. The CDR3 region has the DNA TGTGCCAGCAGCCTGGATGCCGGGGAGCAGTACTTC. Translated, it gives CASSLDAGEQYF. Full variable domain (remainder filled in from reference TRBV5-6 and TRBJ2-7): DAGVTQSPTHLIKTRGQQVTLRCSPKSGHDTVSWYQQALGQGPQFIFQYYEEEERQRGNFPDRFSGHQFPNYSSELNVNALLLGDSALYLCASSLDAGEQYFGPGTRLTVT.